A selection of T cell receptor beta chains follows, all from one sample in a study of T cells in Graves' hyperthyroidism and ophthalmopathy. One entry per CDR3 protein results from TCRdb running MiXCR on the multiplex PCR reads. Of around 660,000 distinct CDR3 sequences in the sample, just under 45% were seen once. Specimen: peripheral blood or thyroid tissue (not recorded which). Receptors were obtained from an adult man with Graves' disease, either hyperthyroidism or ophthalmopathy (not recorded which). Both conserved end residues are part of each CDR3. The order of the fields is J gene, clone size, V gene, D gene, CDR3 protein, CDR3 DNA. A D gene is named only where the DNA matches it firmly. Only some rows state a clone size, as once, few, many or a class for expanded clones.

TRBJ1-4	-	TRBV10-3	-	CAIRKVPRMQAGEKLFF	TGTGCCATCAGAAAAGTACCCCGGATGCAGGCTGGCGAAAAACTGTTTTTT
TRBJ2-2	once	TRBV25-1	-	CASSEEGLPNTGELFF	TGTGCCAGCAGTGAAGAGGGACTCCCGAACACCGGGGAGCTGTTTTTT
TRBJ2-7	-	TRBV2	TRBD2	CASSFRTSGSSYEQYF	TGTGCCAGCTCATTTCGTACTAGCGGGAGTAGCTACGAGCAGTACTTC
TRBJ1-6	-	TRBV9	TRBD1	CASSGGDRVGSPLHF	TGTGCCAGCAGCGGGGGGGACAGGGTTGGCTCACCCCTCCACTTT
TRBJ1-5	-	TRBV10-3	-	CAISLQGLQPQHF	TGTGCCATCAGCCTACAGGGTCTTCAGCCCCAGCATTTT
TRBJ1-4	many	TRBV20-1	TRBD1	CSARGQGLGKLFF	TGCAGTGCCAGGGGACAGGGACTTGGAAAACTGTTTTTT
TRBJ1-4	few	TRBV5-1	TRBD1	CASSLAGRGDATNEKLFF	TGCGCCAGCAGCTTGGCGGGCAGGGGGGATGCAACTAATGAAAAACTGTTTTTT
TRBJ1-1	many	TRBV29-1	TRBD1	CSVYGQGATEAFF	TGCAGCGTGTACGGACAGGGGGCCACTGAAGCTTTCTTT
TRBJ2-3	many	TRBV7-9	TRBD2	CASSPRSGRAFDTQYF	TGTGCCAGCAGCCCCCGCAGCGGGAGGGCCTTTGATACGCAGTATTTT
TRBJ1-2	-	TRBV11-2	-	CASSLGRRQANYGYTF	TGTGCCAGCAGCTTAGGGCGCAGGCAAGCTAACTATGGCTACACCTTC
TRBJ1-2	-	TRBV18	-	CASSPGGDYGYTF	TGTGCCAGCTCACCGGGGGGAGACTATGGCTACACCTTC
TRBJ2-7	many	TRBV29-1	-	CSVRQPSNEQYF	TGCAGCGTTAGACAGCCTTCCAACGAGCAGTACTTC
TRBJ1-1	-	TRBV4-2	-	CASSQTQGRTEAFF	TGTGCCAGCAGCCAAACGCAGGGGAGAACTGAAGCTTTCTTT
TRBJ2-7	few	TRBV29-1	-	CSVEGWRGHPSYEQYF	TGCAGCGTTGAGGGCTGGCGGGGACACCCCTCCTACGAGCAGTACTTC
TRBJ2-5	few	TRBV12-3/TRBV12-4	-	CASSFDSSGETQYF	TGTGCCAGCAGTTTTGACAGCTCCGGAGAGACCCAGTACTTC
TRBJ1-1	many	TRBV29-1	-	CSVEDRRQGMNTEAFF	TGCAGCGTTGAAGATCGGCGGCAGGGGATGAACACTGAAGCTTTCTTT
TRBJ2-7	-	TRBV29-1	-	CSVPKPGTPYNEQYF	TGCAGCGTCCCCAAGCCCGGAACTCCTTACAATGAGCAGTACTTC
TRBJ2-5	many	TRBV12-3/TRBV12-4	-	CASRLLAETQYF	TGTGCCAGCAGGCTTCTAGCAGAGACCCAGTACTTC
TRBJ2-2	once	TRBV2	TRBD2	CGSSELAWTGELFF	TGTGGCAGCAGTGAACTAGCGTGGACCGGGGAGCTGTTTTTT
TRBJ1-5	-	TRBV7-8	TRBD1	CASSSGGVNQPQHF	TGTGCCAGCAGCTCAGGGGGAGTCAATCAGCCCCAGCATTTT
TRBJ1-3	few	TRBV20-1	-	CSAVLSSGNTIYF	TGCAGTGCGGTATTGAGCTCTGGAAACACCATATATTTT
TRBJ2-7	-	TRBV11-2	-	CASSFFGQAYEQYF	TGTGCCAGCAGCTTTTTCGGGCAAGCCTACGAGCAGTACTTC
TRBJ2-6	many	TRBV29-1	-	CSVGQAGANVLTF	TGCAGCGTTGGACAGGCTGGGGCCAACGTCCTGACTTTC
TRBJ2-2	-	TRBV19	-	CASSISGVNTGELFF	TGTGCCAGTAGTATAAGCGGAGTGAACACCGGGGAGCTGTTTTTT
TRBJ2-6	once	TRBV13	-	CASSRRTF	TGTGCCAGCAGCCGCCGGACTTTC
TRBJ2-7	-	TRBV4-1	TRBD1	CASSQDPGQACEQYF	TGTGCCAGCAGCCAAGATCCCGGACAGGCCTGCGAGCAGTACTTC
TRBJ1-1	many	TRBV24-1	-	CATSGPGSPEAFF	TGTGCCACCAGTGGACCAGGGTCCCCTGAAGCTTTCTTT
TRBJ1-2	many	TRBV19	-	CASRAGYGYTF	TGTGCCAGTAGGGCAGGGTATGGCTACACCTTC
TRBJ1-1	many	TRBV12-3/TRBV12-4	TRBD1	CASSLTGGKTEAFF	TGTGCCAGCAGCCTAACAGGGGGCAAGACTGAAGCTTTCTTT
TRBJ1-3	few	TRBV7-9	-	CASSLGGLEGNTIYF	TGTGCCAGCAGCTTAGGAGGTCTAGAAGGAAACACCATATATTTT
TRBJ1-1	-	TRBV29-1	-	CSVTEGAFF	TGCAGCGTTACGGAAGGAGCTTTCTTT
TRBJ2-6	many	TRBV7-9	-	CASSLVLSGHRRSGANVLTF	TGTGCCAGCAGCTTAGTTCTGTCGGGACACCGACGCTCTGGGGCCAACGTCCTGACTTTC
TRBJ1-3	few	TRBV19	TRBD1	CASQDRGGSGNTIYF	TGTGCCAGTCAGGACAGGGGCGGCTCTGGAAACACCATATATTTT
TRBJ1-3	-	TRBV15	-	CATSSSQDGLGNTIYF	TGTGCCACCAGCAGCTCTCAGGACGGACTTGGAAACACCATATATTTT
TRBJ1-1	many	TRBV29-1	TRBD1	CSVTGGWTEAFF	TGCAGCGTGACAGGGGGCTGGACTGAAGCTTTCTTT
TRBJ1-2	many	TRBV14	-	CASSQNLRDYGYTF	TGTGCCAGCAGCCAGAACCTAAGGGACTATGGCTACACCTTC
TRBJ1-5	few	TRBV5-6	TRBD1	CASSQGQGGFDPQHF	TGTGCCAGCAGCCAAGGGCAGGGGGGATTCGATCCCCAGCATTTT
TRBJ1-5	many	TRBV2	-	CASSAGEVRPQHF	TGTGCCAGCAGTGCTGGGGAGGTTCGTCCCCAGCATTTT
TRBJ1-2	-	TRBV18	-	CASSPPAGTGYGYTF	TGTGCCAGCTCACCACCGGCGGGGACGGGGTATGGCTACACCTTC
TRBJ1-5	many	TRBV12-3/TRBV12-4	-	CASSFGRSQPQHF	TGTGCCAGCAGTTTCGGCAGAAGTCAGCCCCAGCATTTT
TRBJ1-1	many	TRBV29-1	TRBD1	CSIGTVVNTEAFF	TGCAGCATAGGGACAGTCGTGAACACTGAAGCTTTCTTT
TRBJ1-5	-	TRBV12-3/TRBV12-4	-	CASAEVYSNQPQHF	TGTGCCAGCGCCGAAGTCTATAGCAATCAGCCCCAGCATTTT
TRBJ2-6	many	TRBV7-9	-	CASSLVVPGANVLTF	TGTGCCAGCAGCTTAGTGGTTCCTGGGGCCAACGTCCTGACTTTC
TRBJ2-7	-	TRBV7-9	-	CASSVNLGYEQYF	TGTGCCAGCAGCGTGAACCTGGGGTACGAGCAGTACTTC
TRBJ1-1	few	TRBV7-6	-	CASSPGVDTEAFF	TGTGCCAGCAGCCCAGGGGTGGACACTGAAGCTTTCTTT
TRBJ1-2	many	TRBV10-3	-	CAIMKGSGYGYTF	TGTGCCATCATGAAGGGTTCGGGCTATGGCTACACCTTC
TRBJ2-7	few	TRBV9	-	CASSVGRQGPFEQYF	TGTGCCAGCAGCGTAGGGCGGCAGGGACCCTTCGAGCAGTACTTC
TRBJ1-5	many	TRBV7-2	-	CASSLEGQDLNQPQHF	TGTGCCAGCAGCTTAGAGGGCCAGGACTTAAATCAGCCCCAGCATTTT
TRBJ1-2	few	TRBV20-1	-	CSAEDRSYGYTF	TGCAGTGCGGAAGACAGGAGCTATGGCTACACCTTC
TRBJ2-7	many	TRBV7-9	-	CASSHPNRAYEQYF	TGTGCCAGCAGCCACCCGAACAGGGCCTACGAGCAGTACTTC